The 25 T cell receptor beta chains below were found in one sample sequenced in a study of PD-1 blockade in classical Hodgkin lymphoma. Repertoires were generated with immunoSEQ multiplex PCR, while TCRdb's copy carries only in-frame clones and drops some. The table lists about 64,000 clones, roughly nine tenths of them singletons. Time point indicated: cycle 4 day 1 (C4D1), after more than five weeks of nivolumab. Every patient was affected by relapse after autologous stem cell transplantation, while exposure to brentuximab vedotin was not uniform. Sequences were derived from peripheral blood mononuclear cells (PBMCs), sampled before the fourth cycle of nivolumab. The receptor source for this set is a human donor with classical Hodgkin lymphoma.

J is TRBJ2-1 and V is TRBV9; 9 nucleotides align to TRBD2. The CDR3 is 15 amino acids. With 0 bases clipped from V and 10 bases from J, the junction kept 8 bases outside the gene matches. From germline, CDR1 is SGDLS and CDR2 YYNGEE. CDR3 sequence: CASSVERGVQAEQFF. CDR3 DNA: TGTGCCAGCAGCGTAGAGCGGGGGGTTCAGGCCGAGCAGTTCTTC.

The count of this clone is one. CDR3 amino acids: CASSFRQGPEQYF. CDR3 in DNA: TGTGCCAGCAGCTTCAGACAGGGCCCCGAGCAGTACTTC. The chain couples TRBV7-2 to TRBJ2-7, with 7 bases matching TRBD1. CDR1 and CDR2 (germline): SGHTA, FQGNSA. V dropped 3 bases and J dropped 6; count of bases not matched to a gene: 5. The CDR3 is 13 residues long. The full variable domain, in which reference TRBV7-2 and TRBJ2-7 provide the parts outside the CDR3, is GAGVSQSPSNKVTEKGKDVELRCDPISGHTALYWYRQSLGQGLEFLIYFQGNSAPDKSGLPSDRFSAERTGGSVSTLTIQRTQQEDSAVYLCASSFRQGPEQYFGPGTRLTVT.

A single count supports this clone. The V call is TRBV7-9, the J call TRBJ2-3; D gene uncertain. Germline values: CDR1 SEHNR, CDR2 FQNEAQ (reference sequence). V was pared by 2 bases and J by 2 bases, with 5 bases between. CDR3 length: 13 amino acids. Here the CDR3 reads CASSLRDTDTQYF. The CDR3, as DNA: TGTGCCAGCAGCTTACGAGACACAGATACGCAGTATTTT.

The chain recombines TRBV27 with TRBJ1-2; 9 bases match TRBD1. The junction had 9 bases not matched to a gene; V was cut back by 5 bases and J by 8 bases. The CDR3 length is 14 residues. The germline V gene has CDR1 MNHEY and CDR2 SMNVEV (reference sequence). CDR3 protein: CASSPWDRVSGYTF. The CDR3 DNA follows: TGTGCCAGCAGTCCGTGGGACAGGGTAAGCGGCTACACCTTC.

The chain has TRBV18 and TRBJ2-6; D call uncertain. V dropped 7 bases and J dropped 0 bases, with 13 bases sitting between them. CDR1 is KGHSH, CDR2 LQKENI, per germline. This CDR3 has 16 amino acids. Here the CDR3 reads CASCKSQISGANVLTF. The CDR3 DNA reads as TGTGCCAGCTGCAAATCACAGATCTCTGGGGCCAACGTCCTGACTTTC.

The rearrangement uses TRBV2 and TRBJ1-1; weak D call: TRBD1 (6 bases). Trimming removed 9 bases at V and 8 bases at J, with 7 bases between. The germline gives CDR1 SNHLY, CDR2 FYNNEI. The CDR3 covers 9 residues. CDR3 bases: TGTGCCAGAGGACAGGAAGCTTTCTTT. Amino acid sequence: CARGQEAFF.

This clone has a single count. The rearrangement uses TRBV28 and TRBJ2-7, with D possibly called TRBD1 or TRBD2 (5 bases each). This CDR3 comprises 16 residues. Germline CDR1 and CDR2: MDHEN and SYDVKM. Trimming pared 1 base from V and 2 bases from J, leaving 15 bases between. CDR3 sequence reads: CASSLFLAGSTYEQYF. The CDR3 nucleotides are TGTGCCAGCAGTTTATTCCTGGCAGGGAGCACCTACGAGCAGTACTTC.

J is TRBJ2-5 and V is TRBV6-5; D possibly corresponds to TRBD2 (5 bases). There are 12 residues in the CDR3. Germline CDR1 is MNHEY and CDR2 is SVGAGI. Trimming took 6 bases from V and 4 from J, leaving 9 bases between them. CDR3 nucleotides: TGTGCCAGCAGCCTCAGCGGAGAGACCCAGTACTTC. Translation: CASSLSGETQYF.

The rearrangement joins TRBV14 to TRBJ1-3; D is ambiguous. This CDR3 spans 15 amino acids. The V end was cut by 5 bases, the J end by 0 bases, with 11 bases between. Germline V gives CDR1 SGHDN, CDR2 FVKESK. CDR3 DNA sequence: TGTGCCAGCAGCTCGTTGTGGGCCTCTGGAAACACCATATATTTT. Translated, it gives CASSSLWASGNTIYF. Full variable domain (rest looked up from reference TRBV14 and TRBJ1-3): EAGVTQFPSHSVIEKGQTVTLRCDPISGHDNLYWYRRVMGKEIKFLLHFVKESKQDESGMPNNRFLAERTGGTYSTLKVQPAELEDSGVYFCASSSLWASGNTIYFGEGSWLTVV.

The chain couples TRBV30 to TRBJ2-5; 10 bases match TRBD2. The V gene's germline CDR1 is GTSNPN and CDR2 SVGIG (reference sequence). CDR3 size: 13 residues. V shed 4 bases and J 2 bases; nucleotides not matched to a gene: 1. The DNA of the CDR3 is TGTGCCTGGACTAGCGGGGGTCAAGAGACCCAGTACTTC. This gives the protein CAWTSGGQETQYF.

The CDR3 region is CASSHFVTGETEAFF. The CDR3 DNA reads as TGTGCCAGCAGCCACTTCGTGACAGGAGAAACTGAAGCTTTCTTT. The V and J genes are TRBV4-2 and TRBJ1-1; TRBD1 is a possible D gene (6 bases). CDR1 and CDR2 (germline): LGHNA, YNFKEQ. V was shortened by 3 bases and J by 5 bases, with 16 bases between the two germline ends. The CDR3 has 15 residues.

This clone was seen more than once but under ten times. V gene TRBV5-1 combines with J gene TRBJ1-1; no clear D gene. Germline V gene sequence: CDR1 SGHRS, CDR2 YFSETQ. Deletions cut 4 bases from V and 4 bases from J, with 14 bases between. The CDR3 loop spans 14 amino acids. The CDR3 DNA reads as TGCGCCAGCAGCGCCACTGTGGGAGGCACTGAAGCTTTCTTT. As protein: CASSATVGGTEAFF.

The J gene is TRBJ1-1, the V gene TRBV7-9; D gene ambiguous. Germline V gene sequence: CDR1 SEHNR, CDR2 FQNEAQ (reference sequence). Between the trimmed V and J ends, which lost 2 bases and 8 bases, there was a span of 9 bases. The CDR3 contains 12 residues. The CDR3 spells CASSLFTAEAFF. The CDR3 DNA reads as TGTGCCAGCAGCTTATTTACAGCAGAAGCTTTCTTT.

The J gene is TRBJ1-1, the V gene TRBV7-2; D gene ambiguous. CDR1 and CDR2 (germline): SGHTA, FQGNSA. V shed 5 bases and J shed 5 bases, with 15 bases lying between them. The CDR3 has 14 residues. The DNA for the CDR3 is TGTGCCAGCAGCCAGAGGTTCCCGGGGACTGAAGCTTTCTTT. This codes for CASSQRFPGTEAFF.

The gene calls are TRBV27 and TRBJ2-5, with 7 bases aligning to TRBD2. CDR3 length equals 15 residues. V shed 5 bases, J shed 5 bases, and the junction held 11 bases outside the gene matches. CDR1 is MNHEY, CDR2 SMNVEV, per germline (reference sequence). The CDR3, as DNA: TGTGCCAGCAGTCACGCTCGCGGGGGAGGGGAGACCCAGTACTTC. Amino acid sequence: CASSHARGGGETQYF.

This chain uses TRBV7-9 with TRBJ1-2; 12 bases align to TRBD1. This CDR3 comprises 15 residues. The V gene's germline CDR1 is SEHNR and CDR2 FQNEAQ (reference sequence). With V trimmed by 4 bases and J by 4 bases, 4 bases remained unmatched. Here the CDR3 DNA reads TGTGCCAGCAGCTCTGGGACAGGGGGCATCTATGGCTACACCTTC. This translates into CASSSGTGGIYGYTF.

The chain couples TRBV7-9 to TRBJ1-4; D is unclear. The V and J ends lost 7 bases and 3 bases respectively, with 6 bases between them. CDR1 and CDR2 (germline): SEHNR, FQNEAQ (reference sequence). This CDR3 has 12 amino acids. Here the CDR3 DNA reads TGTGCCAGCATGACGTCTAATGAAAAACTGTTTTTT. It yields the protein CASMTSNEKLFF.

The rearrangement joins TRBV7-9 to TRBJ1-2, with a tentative D call TRBD1 (6 bases). V lost 8 bases to trimming and J lost 6 bases, with 13 bases between them. This CDR3 has 12 amino acids. The V gene's germline CDR1 is SEHNR and CDR2 FQNEAQ (reference sequence). CDR3 in amino acids: CASLLDSNGYTF. CDR3 coding DNA: TGTGCCAGCCTCTTGGACAGTAATGGCTACACCTTC.

V is TRBV6-1 and J is TRBJ1-1; D gene ambiguous. This CDR3 has 14 residues. V lost 2 bases, J lost 0 bases, and 7 bases lay in between. CDR1 and CDR2 from the germline V gene are MNHNS and SASEGT. CDR3 bases: TGTGCCAGCAGTGAAAATATCGTGAACACTGAAGCTTTCTTT. Amino acids: CASSENIVNTEAFF.

This sequence joins TRBV9 and TRBJ2-3, with D unclear. Between the trimmed V and J ends, which lost 0 bases and 3 bases, there was a span of 11 bases. CDR3 length: 15 residues. The germline gives CDR1 SGDLS, CDR2 YYNGEE. The CDR3 here is CASSVDGSLTDTQYF. CDR3 DNA sequence: TGTGCCAGCAGCGTAGATGGGTCCTTGACAGATACGCAGTATTTT. The variable domain in full, with the rest retrieved from reference TRBV9 and TRBJ2-3, is DSGVTQTPKHLITATGQRVTLRCSPRSGDLSVYWYQQSLDQGLQFLIQYYNGEERAKGNILERFSAQQFPDLHSELNLSSLELGDSALYFCASSVDGSLTDTQYFGPGTRLTVL.

The rearrangement uses TRBV30 and TRBJ1-2; perhaps TRBD1 as D (5 bases). This CDR3 region has 11 residues. Per germline, CDR1 GTSNPN and CDR2 SVGIG (reference sequence). The CDR3 DNA reads TGTGCGGGAGGGGTGGACTATGGCTACACCTTC. It codes for CAGGVDYGYTF. The whole variable domain, filled in from reference TRBV30 and TRBJ1-2, reads SQTIHQWPATLVQPVGSPLSLECTVEGTSNPNLYWYRQAAGRGLQLLFYSVGIGQISSEVPQNLSASRPQDRQFILSSKKLLLSDSGFYLCAGGVDYGYTFGSGTRLTVV.

This clone was found once. V and J are TRBV7-2 and TRBJ2-5, with 8 positions matching TRBD2. Germline values: CDR1 SGHTA, CDR2 FQGNSA. V trimming: 7 bases; J trimming: 4 bases; junction bases outside the gene matches: 8. The CDR3 is 14 residues long. For the CDR3, the DNA is TGTGCCAGCAACGTACGGGGGGGACTAGAGACCCAGTACTTC. This gives the protein CASNVRGGLETQYF.

This chain joins TRBV6-6 and TRBJ1-1; TRBD1 matches 9 bases. The length of the CDR3 is 13 residues. The V and J ends lost 6 bases and 7 bases, in that order; junction bases with no gene match: 6. Germline loops: CDR1 MNHNY, CDR2 SVGAGI (reference sequence). This CDR3 reads CASRNYRGREAFF. DNA for the CDR3: TGTGCCAGCAGGAATTACAGGGGGCGTGAAGCTTTCTTT.

The chain is built from TRBV4-1 and TRBJ1-1, with D perhaps matching TRBD1 (5 bases). V was shortened by 0 bases and J by 0 bases, with 14 bases between the two germline ends. The CDR3 spans 17 residues. Germline-derived CDR1 and CDR2 are MGHRA and YSYEKL. CDR3 nucleotides: TGCGCCAGCAGCCAAGAAGGGGTAGAGCACATGAACACTGAAGCTTTCTTT. Protein: CASSQEGVEHMNTEAFF.

This clone was found once. This chain connects TRBV19 to TRBJ2-7; TRBD1 matches 8 bases. After removal of 3 bases from V and 5 bases from J, the junction contained 6 bases not matched to a gene. Germline V gene data show CDR1 as LNHDA and CDR2 as SQIVND (reference sequence). The CDR3 runs 14 residues. CDR3 DNA: TGTGCCAGTAGTATCCTAGGGACAGGTCACGAGCAGTACTTC. It yields the protein CASSILGTGHEQYF.